This TCR beta chain was sequenced during a study of blood T cell repertoires in COVID-19. Overall study context: Both acute and convalescent COVID-19 samples were obtained from the United States, Italy and Spain. From T cells, B-cell-depleted T cells, or PBMCs came the material, which was cDNA or gDNA.

This clone was recorded once. The junction departs from germline at one end; a sequencing error may be responsible. Here immunoSEQ multiplex PCR was the method, and the copy in TCRdb shows in-frame clones only, minus some. Of 100,000 to 150,000 clones in the sample, 70% to 90% were seen once. This CDR3 has 15 residues. Germline V gene lookup returns CDR1 MDHEN and CDR2 SYDVKM. The clonotype originates from a man aged 50-59 years with acute or convalescent COVID-19. The J gene is TRBJ2-1, the V gene TRBV28; a weak D match, TRBD1 (5 bases). The sample was peripheral blood. DNA for the CDR3: TGTGCCAGCAGTTCAGGGAAGGTTTCCTTCAATGAGCAGTTCTTC. This sequence encodes CASSSGKVSFNEQFF. The full variable domain, rest sourced from reference TRBV28 and TRBJ2-1, is DVKVTQSSRYLVKRTGEKVFLECVQDMDHENMFWYRQDPGLGLRLIYFSYDVKMKEKGDIPEGYSVSREKKERFSLILESASTNQTSMYLCASSSGKVSFNEQFFGPGTRLTVL.